This T cell receptor beta chain comes out of a study of monozygotic twins with inflammatory bowel disease (dated by TCRdb to the late 2010s). For the wider study: A total of around 30 monozygotic twin pairs were included in the full study, comprising nine German pairs (four IBD-concordant, five IBD-discordant) and 19 IBD-discordant Danish pairs. The search for disease-associated traits relied mainly on comparing IBD patients with their genetically identical healthy co-twins within discordant pairs. Each individual had, on average, about 151 000 unique TCRalpha sequences and 181 000 unique TCRbeta sequences available for analysis. On the study overall, not on this receptor specifically: TCRbeta repertoire diversity, by inverse Simpson index, was decreased in IBD patients compared with their healthy co-twins. Fewer clonotypes were shared with other individuals by IBD patients than by healthy twins, most markedly in patients showing signs of disease activity. Different T cell subtypes could not be distinguished in the analysis. The results gave no support for a single strong signal or clonotype linked to IBD. Repertoire similarity did not differ between concordant and discordant twins, possibly due to limited statistical power. Differing immunosuppressive treatments among patients may have added background noise and inter-individual variability to the repertoires.

An approximately 2.5 ml peripheral blood sample was drawn into PAXgene tubes per donor and stored at -80°C. Total RNA was isolated from whole blood with the PAXgene blood miRNA kit on an automated QIAcube, without T cell sorting. Deep TCRalpha and TCRbeta repertoire profiling with unique molecular barcoding was performed on peripheral blood of monozygotic twin pairs concordant or discordant for inflammatory bowel disease. Smoking habits were recorded for all twin pairs, and individuals were classified as current, former or never smokers. The receptor library was made with 5' RACE. Each TCR library was prepared from about 3,300 ng of total RNA. For each sample, cDNA synthesis was carried out in eight separate reactions using SMARTScribe reverse transcriptase. During cDNA synthesis, template switching was used to introduce unique molecular identifiers that contained a 6-nucleotide sample barcode. TCRalpha and TCRbeta cDNA was amplified in two nested PCRs of about 17 and 10 cycles, and bead purification was carried out after each PCR. Before amplification, the cDNA was treated with uracil DNA-glycosylase and purified using the QIAquick PCR purification kit. The second PCR added Illumina TruSeq-compatible adapters along with sample-specific barcodes. TapeStation and Qubit were used to check library quality and concentration, and 4.5 to 5 ng of each library was pooled. Sequencing of pooled libraries was carried out on an Illumina HiSeq2500 single-index Rapid Run using 2 x 100 bp reads and custom sequencing primers. Under the source paper's analysis protocol: PCR and sequencing errors were corrected by UMI-based consensus assembly using MiGEC version 1.2.6. MiXCR version 2.1.1 was used to carry out V(D)J alignment, clonotype assembly and CDR3 extraction. To normalise gene usage, clonotype sharing and MAIT/NKT TCR abundance, the analysis used the top 1000, 10 000 and 20 000 clonotypes per sample. Diversity was computed as the inverse Simpson index with the vegan R package after downsampling to 27 000 UMIs. Paired Mann-Whitney U tests on discordant twin pairs were used, with Benjamini-Hochberg multiple-testing correction. TCRdb reprocessed the reads and lists each CDR3 protein sequence as a single entry, with no DNA. The V and J calls, along with clone size, are taken from TCRdb and not from the paper's own processing. Per the sample table, the count is roughly 320,000 distinct CDR3 sequences. The top ten clones comprise 5.5% to 6.5% of the sample.

For this clonotype: Its antigen is not yet known.

The specimen sequenced was blood. This TCR derives from a human donor with ulcerative colitis or Crohn's disease, or a healthy co-twin of an affected twin (not recorded which).

The CDR3 has the sequence CASSFVPGGSYEQYF. The V and J genes are TRBV7-2 and TRBJ2-7; TCRdb designates TRBD2, a call that cannot be tested without DNA. In the germline V gene, CDR1 corresponds to SGHTA and CDR2 to FQGNSA. From the cysteine up to the phenylalanine, the CDR3 has a length of 15 residues. No DNA sequence was recorded.